This TCR beta chain was identified in a study of cytomegalovirus exposure and HLA in healthy donors. The method was immunoSEQ multiplex PCR; TCRdb's version includes in-frame clones alone and lacks a portion of them. The sample has some 120,000 clones; 70% to 90% are singletons. Points from the study as a whole: Researchers reported that a few CMV-associated chains were confirmed in vitro as CMV antigen-specific. Subsequent analysis showed first-cohort TCR clusters tending to co-occur in some 120 validation repertoires. Most TCR sequences were uncommon, yet certain public TCRs appeared in many donors.

Notes on this clone: Its specificity is unknown.

The CDR3 loop spans 16 amino acids. J gave up 1 base and V 5 bases, and 10 bases lay outside the gene matches. Germline assignment: CDR1 LNHDA and CDR2 SQIVND (reference sequence). The sample comprised PBMCs. The chain joins TRBV19 to TRBJ2-7; TRBD2 matches at 8 bases. The sequence derives from a woman younger than 30 in good health and CMV-seronegative. CDR3 region: CASSSFQRETSYEQYF. CDR3 nucleotide sequence: TGTGCCAGTAGTTCATTTCAGCGGGAGACATCCTACGAGCAGTACTTC.